A selection of T cell receptor beta chains follows, all from one sample in a study of OX40 agonist ivuxolimab in advanced cancers. Profiled with immunoSEQ multiplex PCR; TCRdb holds only in-frame clones, not every one. The table lists 55,000 to 80,000 clones, 82% of them singletons. The material was CD4+ or CD8+ T cells sorted from blood, obtained in a trial of the OX40 agonist ivuxolimab. The receptors stem from an adult with an advanced solid tumor such as melanoma, head and neck, liver or kidney cancer. Each CDR3 is given without its conserved first and last residue. Each record gives: D gene, V gene, J gene, CDR3 protein. D genes are given only for firm matches.

.	TRBV2	TRBJ2-1	ASSGLGVNEQF
.	TRBV5-1	TRBJ1-1	ASSLTSVAAGTEAF
.	TRBV19	TRBJ2-5	ASSIGGPSPEQY
.	TRBV15	TRBJ2-1	ATSSWGTSGGEQF
.	TRBV18	TRBJ1-6	ASSPLGRAETPLH
TRBD1	TRBV7-6	TRBJ2-7	ASSLGGRQGVSYEQY
.	TRBV7-2	TRBJ1-6	ASSAHTGSQSPLH
.	TRBV9	TRBJ1-2	ASSVESQRRRNYGYT
.	TRBV28	TRBJ1-1	ASSFDGNTEAF
TRBD2	TRBV4-2	TRBJ2-3	ASSRTGTSGSDTQY
.	TRBV21-1	TRBJ2-4	ASSKEKSASRHIQY
TRBD1	TRBV28	TRBJ1-6	ASSLWGQGGSPLH
.	TRBV5-4	TRBJ1-1	ATSPIPLGLNTEAF
TRBD1	TRBV7-9	TRBJ2-2	ASSFLGQVNTGELF
.	TRBV19	TRBJ1-4	ASSTREGNEKLF
.	TRBV6-4	TRBJ2-3	ASSTGTGTDTQY
.	TRBV21-1	TRBJ2-4	ASSKVRHSLLAKNIQY
TRBD1	TRBV6-5	TRBJ1-3	ASSFLRDRGFFTIY
.	TRBV7-2	TRBJ2-7	ASRLGPSNSYEQY